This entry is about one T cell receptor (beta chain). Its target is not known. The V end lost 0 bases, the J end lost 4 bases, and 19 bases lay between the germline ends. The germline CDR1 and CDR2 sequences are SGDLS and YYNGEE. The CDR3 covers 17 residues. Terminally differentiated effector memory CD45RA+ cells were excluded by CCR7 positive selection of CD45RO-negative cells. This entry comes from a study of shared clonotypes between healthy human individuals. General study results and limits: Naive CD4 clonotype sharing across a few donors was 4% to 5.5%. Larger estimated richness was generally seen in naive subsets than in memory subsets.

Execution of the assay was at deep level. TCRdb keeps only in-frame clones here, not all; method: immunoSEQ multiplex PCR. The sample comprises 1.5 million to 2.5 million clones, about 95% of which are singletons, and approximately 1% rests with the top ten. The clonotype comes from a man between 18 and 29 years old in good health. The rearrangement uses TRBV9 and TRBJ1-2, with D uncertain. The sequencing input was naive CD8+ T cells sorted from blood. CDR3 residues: CASSVEDVADQTYGYTF. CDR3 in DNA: TGTGCCAGCAGCGTAGAGGATGTGGCGGACCAAACCTATGGCTACACCTTC.